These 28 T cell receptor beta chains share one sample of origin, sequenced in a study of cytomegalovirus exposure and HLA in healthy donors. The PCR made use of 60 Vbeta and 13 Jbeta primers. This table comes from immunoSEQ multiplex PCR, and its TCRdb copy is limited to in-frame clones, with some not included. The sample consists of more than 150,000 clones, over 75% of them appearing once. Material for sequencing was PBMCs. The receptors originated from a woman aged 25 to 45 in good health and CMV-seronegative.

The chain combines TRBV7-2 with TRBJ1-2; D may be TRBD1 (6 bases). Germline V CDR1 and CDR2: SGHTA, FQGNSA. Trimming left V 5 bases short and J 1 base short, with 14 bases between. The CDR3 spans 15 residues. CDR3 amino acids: CASSLRQVNNYGYTF. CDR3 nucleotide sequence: TGTGCCAGCAGCCTCCGACAGGTGAATAACTATGGCTACACCTTC.

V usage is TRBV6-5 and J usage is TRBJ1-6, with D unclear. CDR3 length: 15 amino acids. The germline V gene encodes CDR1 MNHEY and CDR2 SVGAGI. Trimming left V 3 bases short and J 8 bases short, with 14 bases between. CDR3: CASSYTGISDSPLHF. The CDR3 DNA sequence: TGTGCCAGCAGTTATACGGGGATTTCGGATTCACCCCTCCACTTT.

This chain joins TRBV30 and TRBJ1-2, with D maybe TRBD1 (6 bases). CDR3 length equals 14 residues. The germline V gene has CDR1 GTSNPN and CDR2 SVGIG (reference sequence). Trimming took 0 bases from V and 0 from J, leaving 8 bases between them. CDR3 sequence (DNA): TGTGCCTGGAGTGTCGGGACATCTAACTATGGCTACACCTTC. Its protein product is CAWSVGTSNYGYTF. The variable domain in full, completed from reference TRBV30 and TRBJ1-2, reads SQTIHQWPATLVQPVGSPLSLECTVEGTSNPNLYWYRQAAGRGLQLLFYSVGIGQISSEVPQNLSASRPQDRQFILSSKKLLLSDSGFYLCAWSVGTSNYGYTFGSGTRLTVV.

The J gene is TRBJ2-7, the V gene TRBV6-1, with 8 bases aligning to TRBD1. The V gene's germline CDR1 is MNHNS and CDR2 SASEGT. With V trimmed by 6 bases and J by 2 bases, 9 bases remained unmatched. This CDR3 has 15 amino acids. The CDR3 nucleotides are TGTGCCAGCAGCTATTCCGGGACAGGACCCTACGAGCAGTACTTC. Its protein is CASSYSGTGPYEQYF.

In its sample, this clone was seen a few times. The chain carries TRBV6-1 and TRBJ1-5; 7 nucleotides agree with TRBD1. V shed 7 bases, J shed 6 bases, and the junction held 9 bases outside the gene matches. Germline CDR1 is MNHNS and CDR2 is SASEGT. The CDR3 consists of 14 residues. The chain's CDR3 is CASTEGAGGQPQHF. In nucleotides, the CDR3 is TGTGCCAGCACTGAGGGGGCAGGGGGTCAGCCCCAGCATTTT.

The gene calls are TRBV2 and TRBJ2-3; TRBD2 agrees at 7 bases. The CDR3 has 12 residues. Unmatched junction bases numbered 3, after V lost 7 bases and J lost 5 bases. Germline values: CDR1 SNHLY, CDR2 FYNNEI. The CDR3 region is CASNSGGDTQYF. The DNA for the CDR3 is TGTGCCAGCAACTCGGGGGGAGATACGCAGTATTTT.

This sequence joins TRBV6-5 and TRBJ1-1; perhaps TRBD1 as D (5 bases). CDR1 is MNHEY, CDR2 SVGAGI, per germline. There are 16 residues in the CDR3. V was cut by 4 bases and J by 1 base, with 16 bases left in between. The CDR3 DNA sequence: TGTGCCAGCAGTTCCTACGCGGGGGGAAAGAACACTGAAGCTTTCTTT. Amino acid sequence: CASSSYAGGKNTEAFF.

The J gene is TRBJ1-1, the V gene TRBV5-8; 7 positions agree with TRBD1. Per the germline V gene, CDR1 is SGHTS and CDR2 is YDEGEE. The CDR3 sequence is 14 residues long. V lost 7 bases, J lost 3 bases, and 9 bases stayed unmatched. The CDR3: CASEKGQTDTEAFF. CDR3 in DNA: TGTGCCAGCGAAAAGGGACAGACAGACACTGAAGCTTTCTTT.

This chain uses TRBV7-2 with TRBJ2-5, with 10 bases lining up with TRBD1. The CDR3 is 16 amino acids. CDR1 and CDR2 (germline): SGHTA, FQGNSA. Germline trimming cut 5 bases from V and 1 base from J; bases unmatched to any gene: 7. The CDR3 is CASSPGQGVVQETQYF. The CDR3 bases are TGTGCCAGCAGCCCCGGACAGGGGGTAGTCCAAGAGACCCAGTACTTC.

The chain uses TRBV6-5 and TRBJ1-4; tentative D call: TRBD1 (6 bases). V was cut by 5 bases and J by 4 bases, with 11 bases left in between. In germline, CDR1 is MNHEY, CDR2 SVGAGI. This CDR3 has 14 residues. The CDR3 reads CASSGGGGNEKLFF. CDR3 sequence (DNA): TGTGCCAGCAGTGGCGGGGGCGGTAATGAAAAACTGTTTTTT.

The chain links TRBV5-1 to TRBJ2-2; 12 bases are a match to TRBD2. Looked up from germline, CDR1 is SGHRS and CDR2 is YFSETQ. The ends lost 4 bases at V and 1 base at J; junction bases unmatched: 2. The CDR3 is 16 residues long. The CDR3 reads CASSTLAGGNTGELFF. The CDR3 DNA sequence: TGCGCCAGCAGCACACTAGCGGGGGGGAACACCGGGGAGCTGTTTTTT.

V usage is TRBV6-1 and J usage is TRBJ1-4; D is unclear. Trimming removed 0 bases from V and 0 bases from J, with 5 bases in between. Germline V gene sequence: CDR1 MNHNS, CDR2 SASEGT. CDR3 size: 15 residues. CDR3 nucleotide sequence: TGTGCCAGCAGTGAAGCAGCGACAACTAATGAAAAACTGTTTTTT. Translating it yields CASSEAATTNEKLFF.

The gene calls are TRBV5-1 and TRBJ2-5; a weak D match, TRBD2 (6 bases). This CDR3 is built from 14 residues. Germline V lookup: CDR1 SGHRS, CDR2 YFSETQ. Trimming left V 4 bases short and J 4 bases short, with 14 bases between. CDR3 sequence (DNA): TGCGCCAGCAGCCTGGCGGAGGGGCGAGAGACCCAGTACTTC. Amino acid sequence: CASSLAEGRETQYF.

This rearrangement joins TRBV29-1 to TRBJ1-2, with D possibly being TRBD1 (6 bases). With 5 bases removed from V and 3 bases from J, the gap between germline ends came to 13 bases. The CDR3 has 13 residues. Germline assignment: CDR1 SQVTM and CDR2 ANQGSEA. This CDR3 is CSVKGGLDYGYTF. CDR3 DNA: TGCAGCGTTAAGGGGGGGCTGGACTATGGCTACACCTTC.

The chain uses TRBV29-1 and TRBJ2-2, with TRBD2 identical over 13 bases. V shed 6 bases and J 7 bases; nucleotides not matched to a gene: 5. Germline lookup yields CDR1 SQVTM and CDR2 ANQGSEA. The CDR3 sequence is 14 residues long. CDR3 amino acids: CSVLAGGPGGELFF. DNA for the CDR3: TGCAGCGTACTAGCGGGGGGGCCGGGCGGGGAGCTGTTTTTT.

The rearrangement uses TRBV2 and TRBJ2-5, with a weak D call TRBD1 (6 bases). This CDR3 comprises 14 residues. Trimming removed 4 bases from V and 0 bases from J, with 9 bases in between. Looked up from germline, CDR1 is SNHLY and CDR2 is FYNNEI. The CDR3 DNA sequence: TGTGCCAGCAGTGCAAACAGGGACCAAGAGACCCAGTACTTC. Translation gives CASSANRDQETQYF.

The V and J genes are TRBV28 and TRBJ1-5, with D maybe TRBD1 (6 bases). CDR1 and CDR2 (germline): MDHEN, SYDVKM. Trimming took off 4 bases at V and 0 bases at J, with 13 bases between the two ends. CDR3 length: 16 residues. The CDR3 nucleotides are TGTGCCAGCAGTTCGTCCGGGACATATAGCAATCAGCCCCAGCATTTT. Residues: CASSSSGTYSNQPQHF. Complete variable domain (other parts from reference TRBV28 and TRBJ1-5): DVKVTQSSRYLVKRTGEKVFLECVQDMDHENMFWYRQDPGLGLRLIYFSYDVKMKEKGDIPEGYSVSREKKERFSLILESASTNQTSMYLCASSSSGTYSNQPQHFGDGTRLSIL.

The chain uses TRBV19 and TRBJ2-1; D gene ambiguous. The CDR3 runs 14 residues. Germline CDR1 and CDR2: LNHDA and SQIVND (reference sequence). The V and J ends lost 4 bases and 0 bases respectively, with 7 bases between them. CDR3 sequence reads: CASSSSTSYNEQFF. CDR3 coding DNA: TGTGCCAGTAGTAGTAGTACCTCCTACAATGAGCAGTTCTTC.

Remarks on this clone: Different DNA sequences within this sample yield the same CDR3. This CDR3 is CASSLRGNQPQHF. CDR3 DNA: TGTGCCAGCAGCTTACGGGGCAATCAGCCCCAGCATTTT. V and J are TRBV7-2 and TRBJ1-5; D is unclear. This CDR3 has 13 amino acids. Germline V lookup: CDR1 SGHTA, CDR2 FQGNSA. V lost 2 bases and J lost 2, with 4 bases in between.

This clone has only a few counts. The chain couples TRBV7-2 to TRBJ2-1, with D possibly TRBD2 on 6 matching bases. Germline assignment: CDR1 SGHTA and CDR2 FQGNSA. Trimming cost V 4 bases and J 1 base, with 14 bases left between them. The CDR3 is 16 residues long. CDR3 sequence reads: CASSSLGGRSYNEQFF. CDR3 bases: TGTGCCAGCAGCTCCCTCGGGGGACGGTCCTACAATGAGCAGTTCTTC.

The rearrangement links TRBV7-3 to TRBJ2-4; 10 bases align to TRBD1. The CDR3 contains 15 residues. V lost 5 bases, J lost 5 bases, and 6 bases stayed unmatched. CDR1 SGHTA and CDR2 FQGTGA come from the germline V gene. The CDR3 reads CASSTQGQGENIQYF. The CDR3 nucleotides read TGTGCCAGCAGCACCCAAGGACAGGGGGAAAACATTCAGTACTTC. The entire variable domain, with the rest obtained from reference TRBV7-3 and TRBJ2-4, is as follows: GAGVSQTPSNKVTEKGKYVELRCDPISGHTALYWYRQSLGQGPEFLIYFQGTGAADDSGLPNDRFFAVRPEGSVSTLKIQRTERGDSAVYLCASSTQGQGENIQYFGAGTRLSVL.

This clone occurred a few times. CDR3 region: CASSLLAGVTDTQYF. The CDR3 DNA reads as TGCGCCAGCAGCTTATTAGCGGGGGTGACAGATACGCAGTATTTT. The chain couples TRBV5-1 to TRBJ2-3; 9 positions agree with TRBD2. This CDR3 comprises 15 residues. Germline CDR1 is SGHRS and CDR2 is YFSETQ. V trimming: 2 bases; J trimming: 3 bases; junction bases outside the gene matches: 4. Full variable domain (rest looked up from reference TRBV5-1 and TRBJ2-3): KAGVTQTPRYLIKTRGQQVTLSCSPISGHRSVSWYQQTPGQGLQFLFEYFSETQRNKGNFPGRFSGRQFSNSRSEMNVSTLELGDSALYLCASSLLAGVTDTQYFGPGTRLTVL.

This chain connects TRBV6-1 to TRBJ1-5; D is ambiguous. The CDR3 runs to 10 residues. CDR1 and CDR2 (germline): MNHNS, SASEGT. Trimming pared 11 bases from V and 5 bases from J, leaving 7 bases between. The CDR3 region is CAPGDQPQHF. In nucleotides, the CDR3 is TGTGCCCCCGGGGATCAGCCCCAGCATTTT.

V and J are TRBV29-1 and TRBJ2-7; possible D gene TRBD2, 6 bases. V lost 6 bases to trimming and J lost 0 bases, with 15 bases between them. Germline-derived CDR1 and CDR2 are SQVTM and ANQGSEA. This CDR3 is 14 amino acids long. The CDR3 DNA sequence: TGCAGCGTCGTACCCGCGGGGAGCTCCTACGAGCAGTACTTC. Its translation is CSVVPAGSSYEQYF.

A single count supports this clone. The CDR3 reads CASSLGVLGSMETQYF. In nucleotides, the CDR3 is TGTGCCAGCAGCTTAGGGGTCCTTGGTAGCATGGAGACCCAGTACTTC. V gene TRBV11-2 combines with J gene TRBJ2-5; D uncertain. The V gene's germline CDR1 is SGHAT and CDR2 FQNNGV. This CDR3 is built from 16 residues. The ends were cut back, 1 base at V and 5 bases at J, with 17 bases in the middle.

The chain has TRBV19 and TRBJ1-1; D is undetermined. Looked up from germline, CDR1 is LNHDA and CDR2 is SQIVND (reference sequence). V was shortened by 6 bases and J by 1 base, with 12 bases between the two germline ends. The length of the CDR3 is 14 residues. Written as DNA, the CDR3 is TGTGCCAGTAGCATTTTCTTACAGAACACTGAAGCTTTCTTT. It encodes CASSIFLQNTEAFF.

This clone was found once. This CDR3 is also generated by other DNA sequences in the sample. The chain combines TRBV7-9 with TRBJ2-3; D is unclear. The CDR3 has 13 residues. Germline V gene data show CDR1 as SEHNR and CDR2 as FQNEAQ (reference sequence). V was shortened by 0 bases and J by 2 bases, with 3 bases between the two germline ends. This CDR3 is CASSLAATDTQYF. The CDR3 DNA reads TGTGCCAGCAGCTTAGCGGCCACAGATACGCAGTATTTT.

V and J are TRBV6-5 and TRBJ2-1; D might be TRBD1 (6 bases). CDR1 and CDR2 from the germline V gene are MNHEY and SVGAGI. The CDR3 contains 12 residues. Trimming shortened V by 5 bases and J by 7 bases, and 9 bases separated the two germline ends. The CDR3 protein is CASSPTGNEQFF. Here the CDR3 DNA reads TGTGCCAGCAGTCCCACAGGGAATGAGCAGTTCTTC.